This is a list of T cell receptor beta chains from one sample in a study of T-cell reconstitution after alpha-beta-depleted transplantation in children. TCRdb analysed the PCR reads with MiXCR anew, one entry per CDR3 protein. The sample comprises under 750,000 distinct CDR3 sequences, roughly 24% of which are singletons, and 12% to 15% rests with the top ten. The sample was PBMCs, mostly from graft donor cells, taken 360 days after TCRalphabeta/CD19-depleted stem cell transplant. The receptors shown here come from a boy under two years old who had a stem cell transplant for acute myeloid leukemia, so the T cells may come from the graft donor. CDR3s leave out the opening cysteine and the closing phenylalanine or tryptophan. Each record gives: CDR3 protein, J gene, V gene.

CDR3: ASSQEGGSRTGPSYEQY
J: TRBJ2-7
V: TRBV4-3

CDR3: ASSDASRVHEQF
J: TRBJ2-1
V: TRBV25-1

CDR3: SARDPRWDTQY
J: TRBJ2-3
V: TRBV20-1

CDR3: SARDLGLITGELF
J: TRBJ2-2
V: TRBV20-1

CDR3: ASSQDAEADYGYT
J: TRBJ1-2
V: TRBV4-1

CDR3: ASNSVVDSHRHEQF
J: TRBJ2-1
V: TRBV28

CDR3: ASQEPSSYEQY
J: TRBJ2-7
V: TRBV7-8

CDR3: ASSHNTGIANYGYT
J: TRBJ1-2
V: TRBV6-1

CDR3: ASSKAYSGGEQF
J: TRBJ2-1
V: TRBV21-1

CDR3: ASSLEGLAGREQF
J: TRBJ2-1
V: TRBV13

CDR3: ASSLVIGRVTQY
J: TRBJ2-3
V: TRBV5-6

CDR3: ASSLITSGQETQY
J: TRBJ2-5
V: TRBV12-3/TRBV12-4

CDR3: ASSSVLDLLGEQF
J: TRBJ2-1
V: TRBV12-3/TRBV12-4

CDR3: ASSGLAGGRGTDTQY
J: TRBJ2-3
V: TRBV6-1

CDR3: ASSLRGGENTGELF
J: TRBJ2-2
V: TRBV7-3

CDR3: ASSRTRGGGNNEQF
J: TRBJ2-1
V: TRBV11-1

CDR3: ASSEKAGTQETQY
J: TRBJ2-5
V: TRBV5-1